This entry lists 21 T cell receptor beta chains sequenced from one sample in a study of blood T cell repertoires in COVID-19. Using immunoSEQ multiplex PCR, the repertoire was profiled, and TCRdb retains in-frame clones only, with some absent. The table lists approximately 280,000 clones, approximately 84% of them singletons, with roughly 1.5% in the top ten. Input material: peripheral blood. The source is a human donor with COVID-19, enrolled during active disease. The donor label of this sample is uncertain.

The V call is TRBV2, the J call TRBJ1-1; TRBD1 aligns across 10 bases. J gave up 3 bases and V 10 bases, and 5 bases lay outside the gene matches. Germline-derived CDR1 and CDR2 are SNHLY and FYNNEI. The length of the CDR3 is 13 residues. The CDR3 spells CAIRDRGYTEAFF. The CDR3 coding sequence is TGTGCCATCCGGGACAGGGGATACACTGAAGCTTTCTTT.

The chain joins TRBV5-1 to TRBJ2-5; 8 nucleotides align to TRBD1. CDR1 SGHRS and CDR2 YFSETQ come from the germline V gene. CDR3 size: 14 residues. The junction had 6 bases not matched to a gene; V was cut back by 3 bases and J by 5 bases. CDR3 protein: CASSSTGAGETQYF. The CDR3 DNA follows: TGCGCCAGCAGCTCGACAGGGGCCGGGGAGACCCAGTACTTC. The full variable domain, completed using reference TRBV5-1 and TRBJ2-5, is KAGVTQTPRYLIKTRGQQVTLSCSPISGHRSVSWYQQTPGQGLQFLFEYFSETQRNKGNFPGRFSGRQFSNSRSEMNVSTLELGDSALYLCASSSTGAGETQYFGPGTRLLVL.

This clone was detected only once. The genes are TRBV4-2 and TRBJ2-1, with 11 bases identical to TRBD1. The V gene's germline CDR1 is LGHNA and CDR2 YNFKEQ. This CDR3 comprises 15 residues. The ends lost 3 bases at V and 7 bases at J; junction bases unmatched: 5. As DNA, the CDR3 is TGTGCCAGCAGCCACGGGACAGGGGGTCGAAATGAGCAGTTCTTC. This sequence encodes CASSHGTGGRNEQFF.

V gene TRBV15 combines with J gene TRBJ2-1; 10 bases fit TRBD2. Germline V CDR1 and CDR2: LNHNV, YYDKDF (reference sequence). This CDR3 is built from 17 residues. V was clipped by 2 bases and J by 7 bases; unmatched bases: 11. The CDR3 region is CATSRSLAGVFRNEQFF. The CDR3 coding sequence is TGTGCCACCAGCAGATCCCTAGCGGGAGTATTTAGGAATGAGCAGTTCTTC. Supplemented by reference TRBV15 and TRBJ2-1, the full variable domain reads DAMVIQNPRYQVTQFGKPVTLSCSQTLNHNVMYWYQQKSSQAPKLLFHYYDKDFNNEADTPDNFQSRRPNTSFCFLDIRSPGLGDTAMYLCATSRSLAGVFRNEQFFGPGTRLTVL.

The CDR3 nucleotides are TGTGCCATCAGTGCTACACCAGGGGAGGGGACCCAGTACTTC. It encodes CAISATPGEGTQYF. This sequence joins TRBV10-3 and TRBJ2-5, with D perhaps TRBD2 (7 bases). There are 14 residues in the CDR3. From germline, CDR1 is ENHRY and CDR2 SYGVKD. The V gene lost 4 bases and the J gene lost 7 bases, with 16 bases spanning the gap.

The chain couples TRBV25-1 to TRBJ1-1; TRBD1 might be the D (6 bases). The V end was cut by 1 base, the J end by 0 bases, with 9 bases between. The CDR3 is made up of 15 amino acids. Germline V lookup: CDR1 MGHDK, CDR2 SYGVNS. CDR3 sequence (DNA): TGTGCCAGCAGTGAATCTGGGGACATGAACACTGAAGCTTTCTTT. Translating gives CASSESGDMNTEAFF. The full variable domain, its missing parts supplied by reference TRBV25-1 and TRBJ1-1, is EADIYQTPRYLVIGTGKKITLECSQTMGHDKMYWYQQDPGMELHLIHYSYGVNSTEKGDLSSESTVSRIRTEHFPLTLESARPSHTSQYLCASSESGDMNTEAFFGQGTRLTVV.

This clone has only a few counts. The chain employs TRBV28 and TRBJ1-1; D possibly corresponds to TRBD1 (5 bases). The CDR3 runs 13 residues. V lost 4 bases to trimming and J lost 7 bases, with 13 bases between them. The germline gives CDR1 MDHEN, CDR2 SYDVKM. CDR3 region: CASSSIRQSEAFF. CDR3 bases: TGTGCCAGCAGTTCCATCAGACAGAGTGAAGCTTTCTTT.

About this clone: It is unclear where the CDR3 begins or ends on the DNA, so no DNA is shown, and the CDR3 is as TCRdb lists it. The chain joins TRBV6-2 or TRBV6-3 to TRBJ2-5; the tabulated D call, TRBD1, remains unverified against the DNA. Per the germline V gene, CDR1 is MNHEY and CDR2 is SVGEGT. Counting both end residues, the CDR3 totals 14 amino acids. CDR3 residues: CASSSSDRKETQYF.

The chain is built from TRBV5-1 and TRBJ2-3, with TRBD2 matching 13 bases. Germline V gene data show CDR1 as SGHRS and CDR2 as YFSETQ. J was trimmed by 8 bases and V by 0 bases; bases with no gene match: 6. The CDR3 loop spans 16 amino acids. As DNA, the CDR3 is TGCGCCAGCAGCTTGGGGACTAGCGGGAGACAGGGTACGCAGTATTTT. This codes for CASSLGTSGRQGTQYF.

The chain combines TRBV5-4 with TRBJ2-3; no reliable D call. CDR1 is SGHNT and CDR2 is YYREEE in the germline V gene (reference sequence). The CDR3 contains 12 residues. V lost 4 bases, J lost 2 bases, and 5 bases lay in between. The CDR3 sequence is CASSILTDTQYF. CDR3 nucleotides: TGTGCCAGCAGCATACTCACAGATACGCAGTATTTT.

This chain connects TRBV5-1 to TRBJ2-7; 9 positions match TRBD1. The CDR3 consists of 15 residues. The V gene end was trimmed by 2 bases and the J gene end by 2 bases; junction bases not matched to a gene: 5. Germline V gene data show CDR1 as SGHRS and CDR2 as YFSETQ. CDR3 in DNA: TGCGCCAGCAGCTTACCGGGACAGGGCGCCTACGAGCAGTACTTC. The encoded protein is CASSLPGQGAYEQYF.

The chain has TRBV27 and TRBJ2-4; maybe TRBD2 (6 bases). Trimming removed 1 base from V and 7 bases from J, with 11 bases in between. The CDR3 sequence is 14 residues long. The germline gives CDR1 MNHEY, CDR2 SMNVEV (reference sequence). CDR3 in amino acids: CASSLLASANIQYF. CDR3 bases: TGTGCCAGCAGTTTATTAGCTAGCGCGAACATTCAGTACTTC.

The chain has TRBV5-1 and TRBJ1-5; D is unclear. CDR3 size: 14 residues. Trimming removed 0 bases from V and 5 bases from J, with 9 bases in between. Germline CDR1 SGHRS, CDR2 YFSETQ. The CDR3, as DNA: TGCGCCAGCAGCTTGGGGGAGAAGGATCAGCCCCAGCATTTT. Translating it yields CASSLGEKDQPQHF.

The rearrangement uses TRBV5-5 and TRBJ1-2, with D unclear. V dropped 0 bases and J dropped 5 bases, with 17 bases sitting between them. Germline assignment: CDR1 SGHKS and CDR2 YYEKEE (reference sequence). CDR3 length equals 16 residues. DNA of the CDR3: TGTGCCAGCAGCTTGGACGGCGGCCCCACTGAATATGGCTACACCTTC. This sequence encodes CASSLDGGPTEYGYTF.

The V and J genes are TRBV6-5 and TRBJ1-2; TRBD1 agrees at 9 bases. The junction had 12 bases not matched to a gene; V was cut back by 7 bases and J by 6 bases. Germline CDR1 reads MNHEY; CDR2 reads SVGAGI. CDR3 length: 15 amino acids. CDR3 amino acids: CASTPGQGYVNGYTF. The CDR3, as DNA: TGTGCCAGCACCCCAGGACAGGGGTACGTAAATGGCTACACCTTC.

The gene calls are TRBV30 and TRBJ2-7; weak D call: TRBD1 (6 bases). Looked up from germline, CDR1 is GTSNPN and CDR2 is SVGIG (reference sequence). The CDR3 extends over 13 amino acids. Trimming removed 4 bases at V and 5 bases at J, with 15 bases between. Written as DNA, the CDR3 is TGTGCCTGGACAACCCGGACAGTTAACGAGCAGTACTTC. It translates to CAWTTRTVNEQYF.

This chain connects TRBV19 to TRBJ1-2; no reliable D call. The CDR3 runs to 13 residues. CDR1 and CDR2 (germline): LNHDA, SQIVND (reference sequence). The germline V and J ends were trimmed by 3 bases and 6 bases, with 11 bases remaining between them. The CDR3 region has the DNA TGTGCCAGTAGTATTACCCACCGCGATGGCTACACCTTC. Amino acids: CASSITHRDGYTF. The entire variable domain, with the rest obtained from reference TRBV19 and TRBJ1-2, is as follows: DGGITQSPKYLFRKEGQNVTLSCEQNLNHDAMYWYRQDPGQGLRLIYYSQIVNDFQKGDIAEGYSVSREKKESFPLTVTSAQKNPTAFYLCASSITHRDGYTFGSGTRLTVV.

This rearrangement joins TRBV7-8 to TRBJ2-3; 7 positions agree with TRBD1. The trim removed 6 bases at V and 2 bases at J, leaving 8 bases unmatched. The CDR3 extends over 15 amino acids. Germline CDR1 reads SGHVS; CDR2 reads FQNEAQ. The CDR3 sequence is CASRVTGIYTDTQYF. The CDR3 DNA follows: TGTGCCAGCAGGGTGACAGGGATTTACACAGATACGCAGTATTTT.

This clone was counted a few times. This sequence joins TRBV5-1 and TRBJ1-1, with D possibly TRBD1 on 5 matching bases. CDR1 SGHRS and CDR2 YFSETQ come from the germline V gene. The CDR3 has 14 residues. The V end lost 1 base, the J end lost 3 bases, and 10 bases lay between the germline ends. CDR3 DNA: TGCGCCAGCAGCTTGAGTGCAGGGTACACTGAAGCTTTCTTT. It yields the protein CASSLSAGYTEAFF.

This clone was detected once. J is TRBJ2-2 and V is TRBV5-1, with 8 nucleotides matching TRBD1. This CDR3 comprises 16 residues. V gave up 4 bases and J gave up 4 bases; unmatched junction bases: 9. Per germline, CDR1 SGHRS and CDR2 YFSETQ. Here the CDR3 reads CASSPVTGAATGELFF. In DNA form, the CDR3 reads TGCGCCAGCAGCCCGGTGACAGGGGCCGCCACCGGGGAGCTGTTTTTT.

The V gene is TRBV15, the J gene TRBJ2-1; 8 positions match TRBD2. V lost 0 bases, J lost 4 bases, and 17 bases stayed unmatched. CDR1 is LNHNV, CDR2 YYDKDF, per germline (reference sequence). This CDR3 has 20 residues. DNA for the CDR3: TGTGCCACCAGCAGAGATCCCAGGGCGGGAGGTGCAGGCTCGTACAATGAGCAGTTCTTC. This sequence encodes CATSRDPRAGGAGSYNEQFF.